This T cell receptor (beta chain) was captured in a study of cytomegalovirus exposure and HLA in healthy donors. Study conclusions and caveats: It was around 160 TCR beta chains that were listed as cytomegalovirus-associated. Reports state that TCR beta sequences accurately predicted most subjects' HLA-A and HLA-B alleles.

The CDR3 consists of 13 residues. V was pared by 6 bases and J by 5 bases, with 7 bases of the junction left unmatched. The germline V gene has CDR1 SQVTM and CDR2 ANQGSEA. Both 60 Vbeta primers and 13 Jbeta primers went into the PCR. Profiled with immunoSEQ multiplex PCR; TCRdb holds only in-frame clones, not every one. The data hold just over 70,000 clones, with just under 75% observed a single time. In the case of this clone: Its specificity is not known.

The sequence was obtained from a human donor in good health. The chain has TRBV29-1 and TRBJ2-7, with 10 bases aligning to TRBD1. Sequencing was done on a sample of PBMCs. In DNA, the CDR3 is TGCAGCGTCCTCGGACAGGGGGAGGACGAGCAGTACTTC. This sequence encodes CSVLGQGEDEQYF.